This is a list of T cell receptor beta chains from one sample in a study of regulatory T cells in long-lasting Graves disease. In TCRdb, the multiplex PCR reads were re-called with MiXCR into one record per CDR3 protein. The data hold around 450,000 distinct CDR3 sequences, with roughly 21% observed a single time. The sequenced sample was peripheral blood mononuclear cells (PBMCs), obtained when the disease was refractory, from a patient treated with antithyroid drugs. These receptors were collected from a female donor with Graves disease. Each CDR3 is given with its conserved first and last residue. Each record gives: CDR3 protein, CDR3 DNA, V gene, J gene, clone size, D gene. D genes are given only for firm matches. A clone size is listed for some rows: how often the clone was seen (once, few, many), or a class if it is expanded.

CACSPLGGQPQHF	TGTGCCTGCAGTCCCCTGGGGGGGCAGCCCCAGCATTTT	TRBV6-1	TRBJ1-5	-	-
CASSTGQGNTIYF	TGTGCCAGCAGTACCGGACAGGGAAACACCATATATTTT	TRBV12-3/TRBV12-4	TRBJ1-3	-	-
CASSLNRQGTDTQYF	TGTGCCAGCAGCTTAAATAGGCAGGGCACAGATACGCAGTATTTT	TRBV7-3	TRBJ2-3	once	-
CASTNEARGLYEQYF	TGTGCCAGCACCAACGAGGCAAGGGGGCTCTACGAGCAGTACTTC	TRBV7-9	TRBJ2-7	-	TRBD1
CASSQVEGNTEAFF	TGTGCCAGCAGCCAAGTTGAGGGGAACACTGAAGCTTTCTTT	TRBV3-1	TRBJ1-1	few	-
CASPLGTTTDTQYF	TGTGCCAGCCCGCTGGGGACCACCACAGATACGCAGTATTTT	TRBV7-2	TRBJ2-3	-	-
CASSRTGEPPNEQYF	TGCGCCAGCAGCCGAACAGGGGAACCCCCAAACGAGCAGTACTTC	TRBV5-1	TRBJ2-7	few	TRBD1
CASSLGGGSSGSPLHF	TGTGCCAGCAGTTTGGGGGGGGGTTCGTCTGGTTCACCCCTCCACTTT	TRBV28	TRBJ1-6	many	-
CASSETRQPQHF	TGTGCCAGCAGTGAAACCCGCCAGCCCCAGCATTTT	TRBV6-2/TRBV6-3	TRBJ1-5	-	-
CSARDGYRGESQPQHF	TGCAGTGCTAGAGATGGGTACCGGGGCGAAAGTCAGCCCCAGCATTTT	TRBV20-1	TRBJ1-5	many	-
CASSYSRTGLNEQYF	TGTGCCAGCAGTTACTCCAGGACAGGGCTCAACGAGCAGTACTTC	TRBV6-2/TRBV6-3	TRBJ2-7	many	TRBD1
CASSLWLNQPQHF	TGTGCCAGCAGTTTATGGCTTAATCAGCCCCAGCATTTT	TRBV28	TRBJ1-5	many	-
CASSPTSGQGEETQYF	TGTGCCAGCAGCCCCACTTCGGGACAGGGGGAAGAGACCCAGTACTTC	TRBV7-9	TRBJ2-5	many	TRBD1
CASSALGAANTGELFF	TGTGCCAGCAGCGCCTTAGGGGCAGCGAACACCGGGGAGCTGTTTTTT	TRBV7-8	TRBJ2-2	many	-
CASNFGGYGYTF	TGTGCCAGTAATTTCGGTGGCTATGGCTACACCTTC	TRBV19	TRBJ1-2	-	-
CASSSHSGYEQYF	TGTGCCAGCAGTTCACATAGCGGATACGAGCAGTACTTC	TRBV28	TRBJ2-7	many	-
CASSEEGDQETQYF	TGTGCCAGCAGTGAAGAGGGTGACCAAGAGACCCAGTACTTC	TRBV2	TRBJ2-5	many	-
CASSQLAGVREQYF	TGCGCCAGCAGCCAACTAGCGGGAGTCCGAGAGCAGTACTTC	TRBV4-3	TRBJ2-7	-	TRBD2
CASSPTGGTGESYEQYF	TGTGCCAGCAGTCCAACCGGCGGGACAGGGGAATCCTACGAGCAGTACTTC	TRBV7-9	TRBJ2-7	-	TRBD1
CASESQDLNTGELFF	TGTGCCAGCGAATCCCAGGACTTGAACACCGGGGAGCTGTTTTTT	TRBV6-1	TRBJ2-2	many	-
CASRAQALLTYEQYF	TGTGCCAGCAGGGCCCAGGCACTTCTCACCTACGAGCAGTACTTC	TRBV28	TRBJ2-7	many	-